A single sample is the source of the 5 T cell receptor beta chains below, sequenced in a study of CXCR3-negative and CXCR3-positive naive CD8 T cells. It was by 5' RACE with UMI labels that the TRB cDNA libraries were prepared. Following a re-call of the 5' RACE reads, TCRdb has one entry per CDR3 protein and lacks DNA. The sample holds approximately 53,000 distinct CDR3 sequences. Sequences were obtained from memory CD8+ T cells from blood. These receptors were obtained from a human donor in good health. Some clones in this sample may be carry-over from other donors' samples.

The chain recombines TRBV9 with TRBJ2-7. CDR1 is SGDLS, CDR2 YYNGEE, per germline. This CDR3 has 13 amino acids. CDR3 sequence: CASSVDSSYEQYF.

The J gene is TRBJ2-1, the V gene TRBV7-2; TCRdb picks TRBD1, but there is no DNA to check that call. This CDR3 is 15 amino acids long. CDR1 is SGHTA, CDR2 FQGNSA, per germline. The CDR3 sequence is CASGGTPSSYNEQFF.

The chain has TRBV6-2 or TRBV6-3 and TRBJ2-5; the TCRdb call, TRBD2, lacks DNA for checking. The germline CDR1 and CDR2 sequences are MNHEY and SVGEGT. CDR3 length: 15 residues. The CDR3: CASSYSRLAEETQYF.

This chain connects TRBV7-9 to TRBJ2-1; TCRdb picks TRBD1, but there is no DNA to check that call. In germline, CDR1 is SEHNR, CDR2 FQNEAQ (reference sequence). The CDR3 contains 15 residues. CDR3 in amino acids: CASSLVGMGENEQFF.

This chain joins TRBV29-1 and TRBJ2-3; TCRdb outputs TRBD1, but without DNA this stays unchecked. Looked up from germline, CDR1 is SQVTM and CDR2 is ANQGSEA. The CDR3 loop spans 13 amino acids. The CDR3 spells CSVLEGGTDTQYF.